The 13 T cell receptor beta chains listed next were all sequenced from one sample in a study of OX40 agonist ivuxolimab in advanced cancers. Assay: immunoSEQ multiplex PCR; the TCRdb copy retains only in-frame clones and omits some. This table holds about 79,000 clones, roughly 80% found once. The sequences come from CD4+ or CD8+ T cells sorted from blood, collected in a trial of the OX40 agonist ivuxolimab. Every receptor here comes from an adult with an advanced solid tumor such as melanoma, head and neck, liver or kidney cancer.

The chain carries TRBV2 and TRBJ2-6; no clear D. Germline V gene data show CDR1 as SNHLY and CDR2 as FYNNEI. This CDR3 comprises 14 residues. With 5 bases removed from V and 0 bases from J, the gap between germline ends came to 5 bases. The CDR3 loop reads CASSLHSGANVLTF. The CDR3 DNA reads TGTGCCAGCAGTCTACACTCTGGGGCCAACGTCCTGACTTTC.

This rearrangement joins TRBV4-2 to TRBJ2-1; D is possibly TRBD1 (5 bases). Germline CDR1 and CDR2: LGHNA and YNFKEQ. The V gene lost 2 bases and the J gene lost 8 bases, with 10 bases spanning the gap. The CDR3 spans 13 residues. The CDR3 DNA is TGTGCCAGCAGCCAACAAGGGGTCCATGAGCAGTTCTTC. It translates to CASSQQGVHEQFF.

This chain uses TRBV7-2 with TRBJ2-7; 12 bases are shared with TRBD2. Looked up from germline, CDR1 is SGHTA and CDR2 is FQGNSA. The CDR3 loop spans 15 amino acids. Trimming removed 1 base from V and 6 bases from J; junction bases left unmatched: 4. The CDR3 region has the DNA TGTGCCAGCAGCTTAGACACTAGCGGGGGGCGCGAGCAGTACTTC. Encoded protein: CASSLDTSGGREQYF.

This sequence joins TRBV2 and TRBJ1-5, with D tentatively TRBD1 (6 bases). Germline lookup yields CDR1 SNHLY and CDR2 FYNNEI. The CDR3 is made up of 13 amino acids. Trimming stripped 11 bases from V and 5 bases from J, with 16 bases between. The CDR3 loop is CAGAGDGDQPQHF. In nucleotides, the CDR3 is TGTGCCGGAGCAGGGGACGGGGATCAGCCCCAGCATTTT. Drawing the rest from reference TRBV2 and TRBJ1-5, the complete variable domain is EPEVTQTPSHQVTQMGQEVILRCVPISNHLYFYWYRQILGQKVEFLVSFYNNEISEKSEIFDDQFSVERPDGSNFTLKIRSTKLEDSAMYFCAGAGDGDQPQHFGDGTRLSIL.

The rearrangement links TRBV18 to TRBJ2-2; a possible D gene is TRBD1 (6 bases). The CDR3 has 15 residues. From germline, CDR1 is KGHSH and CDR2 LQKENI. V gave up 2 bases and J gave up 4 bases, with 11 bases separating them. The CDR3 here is CASSPVQGGTGELFF. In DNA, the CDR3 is TGTGCCAGCTCACCAGTACAGGGTGGCACCGGGGAGCTGTTTTTT.

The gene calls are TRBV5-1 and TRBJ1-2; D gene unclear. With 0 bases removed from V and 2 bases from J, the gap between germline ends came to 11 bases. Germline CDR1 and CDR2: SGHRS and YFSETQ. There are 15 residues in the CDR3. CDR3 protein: CASSLGSAPNYGYTF. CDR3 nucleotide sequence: TGCGCCAGCAGCTTGGGAAGTGCGCCCAACTATGGCTACACCTTC.

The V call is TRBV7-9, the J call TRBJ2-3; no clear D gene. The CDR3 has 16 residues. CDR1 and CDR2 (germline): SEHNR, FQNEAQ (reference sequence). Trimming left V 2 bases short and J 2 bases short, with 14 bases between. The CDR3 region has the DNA TGTGCCAGCAGCTTACCCCCCGACGGATTCACAGATACGCAGTATTTT. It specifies CASSLPPDGFTDTQYF.

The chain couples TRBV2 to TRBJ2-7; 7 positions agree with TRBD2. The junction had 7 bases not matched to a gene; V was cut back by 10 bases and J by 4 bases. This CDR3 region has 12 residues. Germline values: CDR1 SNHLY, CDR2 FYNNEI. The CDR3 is CATSAGMYEQYF. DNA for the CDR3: TGTGCCACCTCAGCGGGAATGTACGAGCAGTACTTC.

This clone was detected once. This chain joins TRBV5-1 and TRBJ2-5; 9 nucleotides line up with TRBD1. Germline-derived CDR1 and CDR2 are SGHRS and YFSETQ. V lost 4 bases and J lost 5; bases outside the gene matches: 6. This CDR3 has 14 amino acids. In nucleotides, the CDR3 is TGCGCCAGCAGCCCGGGGACAGGGTCGGAGACCCAGTACTTC. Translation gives CASSPGTGSETQYF.

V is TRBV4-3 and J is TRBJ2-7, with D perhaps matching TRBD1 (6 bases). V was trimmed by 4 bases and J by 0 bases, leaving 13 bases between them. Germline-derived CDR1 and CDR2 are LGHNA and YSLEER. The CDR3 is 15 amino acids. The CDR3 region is CASSLWTESSYEQYF. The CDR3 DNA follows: TGCGCCAGCAGCCTCTGGACAGAGAGCTCCTACGAGCAGTACTTC.

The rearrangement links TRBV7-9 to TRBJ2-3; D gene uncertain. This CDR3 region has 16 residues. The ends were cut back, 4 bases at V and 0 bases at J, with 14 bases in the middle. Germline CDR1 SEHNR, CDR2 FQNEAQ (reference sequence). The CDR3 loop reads CASSSRASASTDTQYF. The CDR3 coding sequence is TGTGCCAGCAGCTCCCGAGCCTCCGCTAGCACAGATACGCAGTATTTT.

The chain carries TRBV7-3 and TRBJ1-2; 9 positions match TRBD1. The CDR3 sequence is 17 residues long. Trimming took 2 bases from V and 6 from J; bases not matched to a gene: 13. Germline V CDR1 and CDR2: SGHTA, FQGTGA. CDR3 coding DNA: TGTGCCAGCAGCTTATCTGGTGGGACAGGGACGGGAGATGGCTACACCTTC. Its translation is CASSLSGGTGTGDGYTF.

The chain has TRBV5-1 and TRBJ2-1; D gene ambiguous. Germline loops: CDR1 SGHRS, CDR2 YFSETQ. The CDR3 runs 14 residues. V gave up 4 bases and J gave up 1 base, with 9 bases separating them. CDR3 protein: CASSPEQSYNEQFF. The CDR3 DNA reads TGCGCCAGCAGCCCAGAACAGTCCTACAATGAGCAGTTCTTC.